These 9 T cell receptor beta chains were sequenced from one sample in a study of vaccination and CD4 T cells after COVID-19. Treatment indicated: 10-day PBMC culture with coronavirus spike peptide pools or control peptides (ViraFEST assay). The assay that was used to sequence DNA from cultured CD4+ T cells was the Oncomine TCR Beta short-read assay. TCRdb recomputed calls from the PCR reads with MiXCR, one row per CDR3 protein. Of 15,000 to 20,000 distinct CDR3 sequences detected, under 65% appear once; the ten largest clones hold 9% to 10%. No cognate antigen is known for these TCRs. Sequences were derived from CD4+ T cells from blood, cultured in vitro, sampled after SARS-CoV-2 vaccination. These receptor sequences come from a human donor who had recovered from COVID-19.

V usage is TRBV6-2 or TRBV6-3 and J usage is TRBJ1-1, with unresolved D. The CDR3 has 13 residues. The ends were cut back, 5 bases at V and 6 bases at J, with 13 bases in the middle. Germline-derived CDR1 and CDR2 are MNHEY and SVGEGT. The CDR3 region has the DNA TGTGCCAGCAGTCCTACAAGTCGGTCTGAAGCTTTCTTT. Translated: CASSPTSRSEAFF.

The gene calls are TRBV7-8 and TRBJ1-2, with TRBD1 matching 10 bases. Germline V gene lookup returns CDR1 SGHVS and CDR2 FQNEAQ. The CDR3 consists of 15 residues. The ends lost 5 bases at V and 7 bases at J; junction bases unmatched: 10. Here the CDR3 reads CASSTTQDRGLGYTF. The CDR3 DNA is TGTGCCAGCAGCACCACCCAAGACAGGGGGCTTGGCTACACCTTC.

CDR3 nucleotide sequence: TGTGCCAGCAGTTTCCGGGGGCCGAACACCGGGGAGCTGTTTTTT. Its protein is CASSFRGPNTGELFF. The chain couples TRBV27 to TRBJ2-2, with D perhaps assigned TRBD1 or TRBD2 (6 bases each). CDR1 is MNHEY, CDR2 SMNVEV, per germline (reference sequence). V shed 3 bases and J shed 0 bases, with 8 bases lying between them. CDR3 length: 15 amino acids.

The genes are TRBV15 and TRBJ2-1; 9 bases agree with TRBD2. The CDR3 has 16 residues. The germline gives CDR1 LNHNV, CDR2 YYDKDF (reference sequence). J was trimmed by 7 bases and V by 3 bases; bases with no gene match: 10. DNA of the CDR3: TGTGCCACCAGCAGGGAGACTAGCGGAGGGGAGAATGAGCAGTTCTTC. It specifies CATSRETSGGENEQFF. Looking up the rest from reference TRBV15 and TRBJ2-1 gives the full variable domain: DAMVIQNPRYQVTQFGKPVTLSCSQTLNHNVMYWYQQKSSQAPKLLFHYYDKDFNNEADTPDNFQSRRPNTSFCFLDIRSPGLGDTAMYLCATSRETSGGENEQFFGPGTRLTVL.

The rearrangement joins TRBV6-1 to TRBJ1-2, with 7 bases matching TRBD1. Germline values: CDR1 MNHNS, CDR2 SASEGT. The CDR3 length is 16 residues. V lost 3 bases to trimming and J lost 0 bases; unmatched junction nucleotides: 7. The CDR3 sequence: CASSDPRQGANYGYTF. The CDR3 DNA follows: TGTGCCAGCAGTGATCCCCGACAGGGAGCTAACTATGGCTACACCTTC.

The chain combines TRBV7-3 with TRBJ1-1, with D unresolved. The V gene's germline CDR1 is SGHTA and CDR2 FQGTGA. Between the trimmed V and J ends, which lost 2 bases and 6 bases, there was a span of 10 bases. CDR3 length equals 13 residues. CDR3 coding DNA: TGTGCCAGCAGCTTATTACGGGGTGCTGAAGCTTTCTTT. Amino acid sequence: CASSLLRGAEAFF.

This clonotype was seen only a few times. V and J are TRBV20-1 and TRBJ1-3; 11 positions agree with TRBD1. V dropped 6 bases and J dropped 4; count of bases not matched to a gene: 5. Germline CDR1 is DFQATT and CDR2 is SNEGSKA (reference sequence). This CDR3 has 14 residues. CDR3 bases: TGCAGTGCCGGACAGGGGGCGGGCGGAAACACCATATATTTT. Its protein product is CSAGQGAGGNTIYF.

This clonotype was seen only a few times. The chain employs TRBV19 and TRBJ2-7; a possible D gene is TRBD2 (7 bases). The germline V gene has CDR1 LNHDA and CDR2 SQIVND (reference sequence). The CDR3 contains 12 residues. Trimming shortened V by 3 bases and J by 6 bases, and 9 bases separated the two germline ends. The CDR3 here is CASSMGGGEQYF. The CDR3 DNA reads as TGTGCCAGTAGTATGGGAGGGGGCGAGCAGTACTTC.

Here the CDR3 reads CASSYWGNTEAFF. In nucleotides, the CDR3 is TGTGCCAGCAGTTACTGGGGCAACACTGAAGCTTTCTTT. The chain has TRBV6-2 or TRBV6-3 and TRBJ1-1, with TRBD1 as a possible D gene (5 bases). Germline CDR1 is MNHEY and CDR2 is SVGEGT. The germline V and J ends were trimmed by 1 base and 2 bases, with 5 bases remaining between them. The length of the CDR3 is 13 residues.